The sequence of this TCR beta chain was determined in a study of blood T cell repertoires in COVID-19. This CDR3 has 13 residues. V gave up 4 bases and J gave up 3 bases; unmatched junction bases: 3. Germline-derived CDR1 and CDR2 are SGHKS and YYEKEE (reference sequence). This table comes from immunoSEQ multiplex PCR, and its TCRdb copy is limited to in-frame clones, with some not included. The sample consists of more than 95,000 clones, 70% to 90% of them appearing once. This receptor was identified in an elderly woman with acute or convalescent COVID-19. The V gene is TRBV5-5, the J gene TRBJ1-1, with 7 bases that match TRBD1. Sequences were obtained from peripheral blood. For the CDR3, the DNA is TGTGCCAGCAGCCGCCAGGGGGACACTGAAGCTTTCTTT. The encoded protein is CASSRQGDTEAFF.